This T cell receptor beta chain was sequenced during a study of metastatic and nonmetastatic thyroid tumors. Study in general: Comparison of repertoires was carried out across blood and tumor or nodule tissue from malignant and benign thyroid patients.

Thyroid surgery was preceded by no treatment in any patient. Authors' analysis steps: To classify distant metastasis in papillary thyroid cancer, a model was built from CDR3 differences across clinicopathological groups. TCRdb reprocessed the PCR reads using MiXCR. The V and J calls, along with clone size, are taken from TCRdb and not from the paper's own processing. The sample comprises 30,000 to 40,000 clones, roughly 19% of which are singletons, and 20% to 25% rests with the top ten. This clone was found a few times. The target antigen is unknown. V shed 5 bases and J 0 bases; nucleotides not matched to a gene: 8. This CDR3 region has 16 residues. CDR1 and CDR2 (germline): MNHEY, SMNVEV (reference sequence). Study findings and constraints: In both blood and tumor samples, TCR beta diversity was reported significantly higher for malignant than benign nodules.

This chain connects TRBV27 to TRBJ2-7; 9 bases are a match to TRBD1. This receptor was identified in a female donor with papillary thyroid cancer or a benign thyroid nodule (not recorded which). Some clones in this sample may be carry-over from other donors' samples. Input material: blood. The CDR3 here is CASSPSGTGYSYEQYF. In DNA, the CDR3 is TGTGCCAGCAGTCCCTCCGGGACAGGGTACTCCTACGAGCAGTACTTC.